The rows below give T cell receptor beta chains drawn from one sample of a study of cytomegalovirus exposure and HLA in healthy donors. TCRdb keeps only in-frame clones here, not all; method: immunoSEQ multiplex PCR. This sample carries around 160,000 clones, roughly nine tenths of them seen once, and the ten largest clones take approximately 3%. The sample was PBMCs. The receptors here all came from a woman aged 18-29 years in good health and CMV-seropositive. CDR3s include the opening cysteine and the closing phenylalanine or tryptophan. The order of the fields is V gene, clone size, J gene, D gene, CDR3 length, CDR3 protein, CDR3 DNA. The D gene is left open where the match is weak. Clone size appears in some rows only: once, few, many, or a class for an expanded clone.

v_gene: TRBV5-1; abundance: .; j_gene: TRBJ1-1; d_gene: .; len: 13; CDR3aa: CASSPGSETEAFF; CDR3nt: TGCGCCAGCAGCCCGGGTTCGGAGACTGAAGCTTTCTTT
v_gene: TRBV27; abundance: .; j_gene: TRBJ1-5; d_gene: TRBD1; len: 15; CDR3aa: CASRRGQGFDQPQHF; CDR3nt: TGTGCCAGCCGGCGGGGACAGGGGTTTGATCAGCCCCAGCATTTT
v_gene: TRBV14; abundance: once; j_gene: TRBJ2-1; d_gene: TRBD2; len: 16; CDR3aa: CASSQDSLAGRNEQFF; CDR3nt: TGTGCCAGCAGCCAAGATTCGCTAGCGGGGCGTAATGAGCAGTTCTTC
v_gene: TRBV11-1; abundance: .; j_gene: TRBJ2-7; d_gene: .; len: 13; CDR3aa: CASSPRDTYEQYF; CDR3nt: TGTGCCAGCAGCCCACGGGACACCTACGAGCAGTACTTC
v_gene: TRBV7-8; abundance: .; j_gene: TRBJ2-7; d_gene: TRBD2; len: 18; CDR3aa: CASSLGLGLADSTYEQYF; CDR3nt: TGTGCCAGCAGCTTAGGGTTGGGACTAGCTGACTCAACCTACGAGCAGTACTTC
v_gene: TRBV4-2; abundance: .; j_gene: TRBJ1-3; d_gene: .; len: 15; CDR3aa: CASSPNAGSGNTIYF; CDR3nt: TGTGCCAGCAGCCCCAACGCGGGCTCTGGAAACACCATATATTTT
v_gene: TRBV11-3; abundance: once; j_gene: TRBJ2-7; d_gene: .; len: 14; CDR3aa: CASSLGHDYYEQYF; CDR3nt: TGTGCCAGCAGCTTAGGGCATGACTACTACGAGCAGTACTTC
v_gene: TRBV2; abundance: .; j_gene: TRBJ1-2; d_gene: .; len: 15; CDR3aa: CASSEQGQGNYGYTF; CDR3nt: TGTGCCAGCAGTGAACAGGGGCAGGGTAACTATGGCTACACCTTC
v_gene: TRBV30; abundance: .; j_gene: TRBJ2-1; d_gene: TRBD2; len: 12; CDR3aa: CAQDGGNDEQFF; CDR3nt: TGTGCACAGGACGGGGGGAATGATGAGCAGTTCTTC
v_gene: TRBV7-9; abundance: .; j_gene: TRBJ1-5; d_gene: .; len: 16; CDR3aa: CASSLAASGPNQPQHF; CDR3nt: TGTGCCAGCAGCTTAGCGGCGTCAGGTCCAAATCAGCCCCAGCATTTT
v_gene: TRBV7-9; abundance: once; j_gene: TRBJ1-1; d_gene: TRBD1; len: 14; CDR3aa: CASSEQGARTEAFF; CDR3nt: TGTGCCAGCAGCGAGCAGGGGGCCCGCACTGAAGCTTTCTTT
v_gene: TRBV5-4; abundance: .; j_gene: TRBJ2-7; d_gene: .; len: 15; CDR3aa: CASSTTSQDPLEQYF; CDR3nt: TGTGCCAGCAGCACGACTAGTCAAGATCCCCTAGAGCAGTACTTC
v_gene: TRBV7-7; abundance: once; j_gene: TRBJ2-5; d_gene: .; len: 12; CDR3aa: CASSPRGETQYF; CDR3nt: TGTGCCAGCAGCCCCCGGGGGGAGACCCAGTACTTC
v_gene: TRBV4-2; abundance: .; j_gene: TRBJ2-2; d_gene: .; len: 15; CDR3aa: CASSPTRGSGGELFF; CDR3nt: TGTGCCAGCAGCCCCACGAGGGGGAGTGGCGGGGAGCTGTTTTTT
v_gene: TRBV21-1; abundance: once; j_gene: TRBJ1-5; d_gene: .; len: 13; CDR3aa: CASGGQGGQPQHF; CDR3nt: TGTGCCAGCGGGGGACAGGGCGGTCAGCCCCAGCATTTT
v_gene: TRBV9; abundance: once; j_gene: TRBJ1-1; d_gene: TRBD1; len: 16; CDR3aa: CASSPHGTVLNTEAFF; CDR3nt: TGTGCCAGCAGCCCACATGGGACAGTTCTAAACACTGAAGCTTTCTTT
v_gene: TRBV19; abundance: .; j_gene: TRBJ2-7; d_gene: TRBD2; len: 16; CDR3aa: CASSADGTSPAYEQYF; CDR3nt: TGTGCCAGTAGTGCCGACGGGACTAGCCCGGCCTACGAGCAGTACTTC
v_gene: TRBV27; abundance: once; j_gene: TRBJ1-5; d_gene: TRBD1; len: 15; CDR3aa: CASSLAGTGGQPQHF; CDR3nt: TGTGCCAGCAGTTTAGCTGGTACAGGGGGACAGCCCCAGCATTTT
v_gene: TRBV5-8; abundance: .; j_gene: TRBJ2-5; d_gene: TRBD2; len: 15; CDR3aa: CASSLGLDSRETQYF; CDR3nt: TGTGCCAGCAGCTTAGGACTAGATTCTAGGGAGACCCAGTACTTC
v_gene: TRBV27; abundance: .; j_gene: TRBJ2-1; d_gene: .; len: 11; CDR3aa: CASSGYNEQFF; CDR3nt: TGTGCCAGCAGCGGGTACAATGAGCAGTTCTTC
v_gene: TRBV6-1; abundance: .; j_gene: TRBJ1-6; d_gene: TRBD1; len: 16; CDR3aa: CASSARPGQGNSPLHF; CDR3nt: TGTGCCAGCAGTGCAAGACCGGGACAGGGAAATTCACCCCTCCACTTT
v_gene: TRBV6-5; abundance: .; j_gene: TRBJ2-7; d_gene: TRBD1; len: 13; CDR3aa: CASSRDRSYEQYF; CDR3nt: TGTGCCAGCAGCCGGGACAGATCCTACGAGCAGTACTTC
v_gene: TRBV6-6; abundance: .; j_gene: TRBJ1-4; d_gene: .; len: 16; CDR3aa: CASSYMGAGTNEKLFF; CDR3nt: TGTGCCAGCAGTTATATGGGGGCGGGTACTAATGAAAAACTGTTTTTT
v_gene: TRBV15; abundance: .; j_gene: TRBJ2-3; d_gene: .; len: 15; CDR3aa: CATSSGSTHTDTQYF; CDR3nt: TGTGCCACCAGCAGTGGGTCGACACACACAGATACGCAGTATTTT
v_gene: TRBV29-1; abundance: .; j_gene: TRBJ2-7; d_gene: .; len: 13; CDR3aa: CSVPLGGTYEQYF; CDR3nt: TGCAGCGTCCCCCTGGGGGGTACCTACGAGCAGTACTTC
v_gene: TRBV19; abundance: .; j_gene: TRBJ2-1; d_gene: .; len: 14; CDR3aa: CASSNSPEGDEQFF; CDR3nt: TGTGCCAGTAGCAACTCCCCAGAAGGGGATGAGCAGTTCTTC
v_gene: TRBV5-1; abundance: .; j_gene: TRBJ1-1; d_gene: .; len: 15; CDR3aa: CASSPMPSGNTEAFF; CDR3nt: TGCGCCAGCAGCCCAATGCCTTCAGGGAACACTGAAGCTTTCTTT
v_gene: TRBV18; abundance: .; j_gene: TRBJ2-2; d_gene: .; len: 17; CDR3aa: CASSPLVLPRVTGELFF; CDR3nt: TGTGCCAGCTCACCACTCGTCCTCCCTCGTGTCACCGGGGAGCTGTTTTTT
v_gene: TRBV7-9; abundance: .; j_gene: TRBJ1-1; d_gene: TRBD1; len: 13; CDR3aa: CASSVGQGSDAFF; CDR3nt: TGTGCCAGCAGCGTAGGACAGGGGAGCGATGCTTTCTTT
v_gene: TRBV7-6; abundance: .; j_gene: TRBJ1-4; d_gene: .; len: 16; CDR3aa: CASSVRSGMANEKLFF; CDR3nt: TGTGCCAGCAGCGTACGATCGGGGATGGCTAACGAAAAACTGTTTTTT
v_gene: TRBV2; abundance: .; j_gene: TRBJ2-3; d_gene: .; len: 19; CDR3aa: CASSERPGGWRVFTDTQYF; CDR3nt: TGTGCCAGCAGTGAAAGGCCAGGGGGATGGAGGGTATTCACAGATACGCAGTATTTT
v_gene: TRBV19; abundance: .; j_gene: TRBJ2-3; d_gene: TRBD2; len: 16; CDR3aa: CASSIPGAGVRDTQYF; CDR3nt: TGTGCCAGTAGTATTCCGGGAGCGGGAGTGAGAGATACGCAGTATTTT
v_gene: TRBV29-1; abundance: .; j_gene: TRBJ2-7; d_gene: .; len: 12; CDR3aa: CSVGEGAYEQYF; CDR3nt: TGCAGCGTTGGCGAGGGTGCCTACGAGCAGTACTTC
v_gene: TRBV27; abundance: .; j_gene: TRBJ2-1; d_gene: .; len: 13; CDR3aa: CASSLYGWNEQFF; CDR3nt: TGTGCCAGCAGTTTATACGGTTGGAATGAGCAGTTCTTC
v_gene: TRBV11-2; abundance: .; j_gene: TRBJ2-7; d_gene: .; len: 15; CDR3aa: CASSLVTGRAYEQYF; CDR3nt: TGTGCCAGCAGCTTAGTCACAGGGAGGGCCTACGAGCAGTACTTC
v_gene: TRBV5-4; abundance: .; j_gene: TRBJ2-7; d_gene: TRBD1; len: 15; CDR3aa: CASSSDRRSSYEQYF; CDR3nt: TGTGCCAGCAGCTCGGACAGGCGATCCTCCTACGAGCAGTACTTC
v_gene: TRBV5-1; abundance: once; j_gene: TRBJ2-7; d_gene: .; len: 12; CDR3aa: CASGASSYEQYF; CDR3nt: TGCGCCAGCGGGGCCAGTTCCTACGAGCAGTACTTC
v_gene: TRBV7-6; abundance: .; j_gene: TRBJ1-4; d_gene: TRBD1; len: 15; CDR3aa: CASSLGTGLNEKLFF; CDR3nt: TGTGCCAGCAGCTTGGGGACAGGGTTAAATGAAAAACTGTTTTTT
v_gene: TRBV6-5; abundance: .; j_gene: TRBJ2-3; d_gene: .; len: 15; CDR3aa: CASSRRGLWADTQYF; CDR3nt: TGTGCCAGCAGTCGGCGGGGGCTCTGGGCAGATACGCAGTATTTT
v_gene: TRBV21-1; abundance: .; j_gene: TRBJ2-7; d_gene: .; len: 18; CDR3aa: CASSNHPSLASRAYEQYF; CDR3nt: TGTGCCAGCAGCAACCACCCCTCACTAGCGTCACGAGCCTACGAGCAGTACTTC
v_gene: TRBV5-4; abundance: .; j_gene: TRBJ1-3; d_gene: .; len: 15; CDR3aa: CASSYTGISGNTIYF; CDR3nt: TGTGCCAGCAGCTATACAGGGATCTCTGGAAACACCATATATTTT
v_gene: TRBV27; abundance: .; j_gene: TRBJ1-3; d_gene: .; len: 16; CDR3aa: CASSLNPTGSGNTIYF; CDR3nt: TGTGCCAGCAGCCTGAACCCGACAGGCTCTGGAAACACCATATATTTT
v_gene: TRBV11-3; abundance: .; j_gene: TRBJ2-3; d_gene: .; len: 14; CDR3aa: CASSLGGWVDTQYF; CDR3nt: TGTGCCAGCAGCCTCGGGGGTTGGGTGGATACGCAGTATTTT
v_gene: TRBV18; abundance: .; j_gene: TRBJ1-3; d_gene: .; len: 17; CDR3aa: CASSTRPEELSGNTIYF; CDR3nt: TGTGCCAGCTCAACGAGACCGGAGGAGCTATCGGGAAACACCATATATTTT
v_gene: TRBV28; abundance: .; j_gene: TRBJ2-2; d_gene: TRBD1; len: 15; CDR3aa: CASSLRTGFTGELFF; CDR3nt: TGTGCCAGCAGTTTGCGGACAGGGTTCACCGGGGAGCTGTTTTTT
v_gene: TRBV9; abundance: few; j_gene: TRBJ2-1; d_gene: TRBD1; len: 16; CDR3aa: CASSVSTGASYNEQFF; CDR3nt: TGTGCCAGCAGCGTCAGTACAGGGGCATCCTACAATGAGCAGTTCTTC
v_gene: TRBV7-7; abundance: .; j_gene: TRBJ2-7; d_gene: .; len: 14; CDR3aa: CASSPAAGFREQYF; CDR3nt: TGTGCCAGCAGCCCTGCCGCGGGTTTTCGCGAGCAGTACTTC
v_gene: TRBV5-1; abundance: .; j_gene: TRBJ2-2; d_gene: TRBD1; len: 17; CDR3aa: CASNWRPGQGTTGELFF; CDR3nt: TGCGCCAGCAACTGGAGACCGGGACAGGGTACCACCGGGGAGCTGTTTTTT
v_gene: TRBV11-2; abundance: .; j_gene: TRBJ2-2; d_gene: TRBD2; len: 16; CDR3aa: CASSLGAGTRTGELFF; CDR3nt: TGTGCCAGCAGCTTAGGGGCCGGGACTAGGACCGGGGAGCTGTTTTTT
v_gene: TRBV28; abundance: .; j_gene: TRBJ2-7; d_gene: .; len: 15; CDR3aa: CASSLDPAASYEQYF; CDR3nt: TGTGCCAGCAGTTTAGATCCAGCGGCCTCCTACGAGCAGTACTTC
v_gene: TRBV7-2; abundance: .; j_gene: TRBJ1-2; d_gene: .; len: 14; CDR3aa: CASSLAGGDYGYTF; CDR3nt: TGTGCCAGCAGCTTAGCGGGGGGGGACTATGGCTACACCTTC
v_gene: TRBV5-6; abundance: .; j_gene: TRBJ2-5; d_gene: TRBD2; len: 16; CDR3aa: CASSSVLAGKHETQYF; CDR3nt: TGTGCCAGCAGCTCCGTCTTAGCGGGGAAGCATGAGACCCAGTACTTC
v_gene: TRBV18; abundance: .; j_gene: TRBJ2-5; d_gene: TRBD1; len: 14; CDR3aa: CASSPTGGGETQYF; CDR3nt: TGTGCCAGCTCCCCTACAGGGGGTGGCGAGACCCAGTACTTC
v_gene: TRBV7-2; abundance: .; j_gene: TRBJ2-3; d_gene: .; len: 17; CDR3aa: CASSLISTGSSTDTQYF; CDR3nt: TGTGCCAGCAGCTTGATTAGTACGGGAAGCAGCACAGATACGCAGTATTTT
v_gene: TRBV9; abundance: .; j_gene: TRBJ2-1; d_gene: TRBD2; len: 15; CDR3aa: CASSASSGSFNEQFF; CDR3nt: TGTGCCAGCAGCGCGTCTAGCGGGAGTTTCAATGAGCAGTTCTTC
v_gene: TRBV23-1; abundance: .; j_gene: TRBJ1-5; d_gene: .; len: 17; CDR3aa: CASSQSPTGFGNQPQHF; CDR3nt: TGCGCCAGCAGTCAATCCCCCACAGGGTTTGGCAATCAGCCCCAGCATTTT
v_gene: TRBV4-1; abundance: .; j_gene: TRBJ2-7; d_gene: TRBD2; len: 16; CDR3aa: CASSQDPGLAGDEQYF; CDR3nt: TGCGCCAGCAGCCAAGATCCGGGACTAGCGGGAGACGAGCAGTACTTC
v_gene: TRBV19; abundance: .; j_gene: TRBJ2-1; d_gene: TRBD2; len: 15; CDR3aa: CASSIALAVYNEQFF; CDR3nt: TGTGCCAGTAGTATAGCACTAGCGGTCTACAATGAGCAGTTCTTC
v_gene: TRBV7-2; abundance: .; j_gene: TRBJ2-5; d_gene: TRBD1; len: 13; CDR3aa: CASSPNRGETQYF; CDR3nt: TGTGCCAGCAGTCCTAACAGGGGGGAGACCCAGTACTTC